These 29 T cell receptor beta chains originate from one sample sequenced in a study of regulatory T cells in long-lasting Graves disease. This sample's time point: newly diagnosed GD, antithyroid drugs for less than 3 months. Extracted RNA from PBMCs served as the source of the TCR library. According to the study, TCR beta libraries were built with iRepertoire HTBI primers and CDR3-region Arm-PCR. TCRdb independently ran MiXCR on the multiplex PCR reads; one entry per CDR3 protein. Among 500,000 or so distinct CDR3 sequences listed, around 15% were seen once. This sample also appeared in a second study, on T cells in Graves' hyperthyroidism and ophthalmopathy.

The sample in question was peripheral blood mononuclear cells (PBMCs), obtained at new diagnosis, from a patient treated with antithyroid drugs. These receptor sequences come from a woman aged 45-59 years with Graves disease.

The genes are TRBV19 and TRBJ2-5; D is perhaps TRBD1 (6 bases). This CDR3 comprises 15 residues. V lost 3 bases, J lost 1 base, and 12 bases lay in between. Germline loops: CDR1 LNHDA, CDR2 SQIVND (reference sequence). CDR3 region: CASSIRGGLQETQYF. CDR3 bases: TGTGCCAGTAGTATCAGGGGTGGGCTCCAAGAGACCCAGTACTTC.

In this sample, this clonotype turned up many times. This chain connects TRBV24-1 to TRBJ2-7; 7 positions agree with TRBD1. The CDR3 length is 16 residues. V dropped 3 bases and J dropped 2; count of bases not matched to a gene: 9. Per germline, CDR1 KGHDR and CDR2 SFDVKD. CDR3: CATSDPLRDSTYEQYF. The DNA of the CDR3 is TGTGCCACCAGTGATCCCCTCCGGGACAGCACCTACGAGCAGTACTTC.

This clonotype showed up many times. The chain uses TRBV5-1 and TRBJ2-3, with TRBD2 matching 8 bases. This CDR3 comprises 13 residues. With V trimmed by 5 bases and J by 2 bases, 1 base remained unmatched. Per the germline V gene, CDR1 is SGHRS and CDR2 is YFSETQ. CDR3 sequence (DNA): TGCGCCAGCAGGACTAGCGCCACAGATACGCAGTATTTT. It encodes CASRTSATDTQYF.

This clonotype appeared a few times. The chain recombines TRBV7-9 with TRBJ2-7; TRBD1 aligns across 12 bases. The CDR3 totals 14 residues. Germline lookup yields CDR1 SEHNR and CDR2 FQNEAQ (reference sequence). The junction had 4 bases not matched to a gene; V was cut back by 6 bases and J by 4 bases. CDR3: CASRRDRGPYEQYF. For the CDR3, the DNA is TGTGCCAGCAGGAGGGACAGGGGGCCTTACGAGCAGTACTTC.

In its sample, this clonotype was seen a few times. The CDR3 loop is CSVRQGDYGYTF. CDR3 DNA: TGCAGCGTGCGACAGGGAGACTATGGCTACACCTTC. This chain links TRBV29-1 with TRBJ1-2; 7 nucleotides match TRBD1. Germline CDR1 and CDR2: SQVTM and ANQGSEA. V trimming: 6 bases; J trimming: 3 bases; junction bases outside the gene matches: 4. CDR3 size: 12 residues.

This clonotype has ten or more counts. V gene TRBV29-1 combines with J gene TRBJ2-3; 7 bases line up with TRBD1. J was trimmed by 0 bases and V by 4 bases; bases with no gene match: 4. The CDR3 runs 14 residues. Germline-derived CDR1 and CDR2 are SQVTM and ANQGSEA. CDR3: CSVGQGSSTDTQYF. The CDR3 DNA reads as TGCAGCGTTGGACAGGGATCTAGCACAGATACGCAGTATTTT.

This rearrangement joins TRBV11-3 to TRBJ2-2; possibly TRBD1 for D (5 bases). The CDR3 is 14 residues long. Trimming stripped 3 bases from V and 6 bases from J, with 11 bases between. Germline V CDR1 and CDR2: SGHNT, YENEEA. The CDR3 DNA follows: TGTGCCAGCAGCTTGTTTGGGGCCCCCGGGGAGCTGTTTTTT. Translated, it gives CASSLFGAPGELFF.

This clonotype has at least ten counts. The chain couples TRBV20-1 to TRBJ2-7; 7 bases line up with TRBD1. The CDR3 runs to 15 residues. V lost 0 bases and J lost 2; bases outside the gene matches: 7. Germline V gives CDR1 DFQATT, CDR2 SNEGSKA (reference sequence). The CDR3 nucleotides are TGCAGTGCTAGAGAATACGGGACAGACCCCTACGAGCAGTACTTC. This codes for CSAREYGTDPYEQYF.

CDR3 sequence: CASSPRRGQGYGETQYF. DNA of the CDR3: TGCGCCAGCAGCCCAAGGAGGGGACAGGGGTACGGAGAGACCCAGTACTTC. V and J are TRBV5-1 and TRBJ2-5; TRBD1 matches at 10 bases. V shed 4 bases and J 4 bases; nucleotides not matched to a gene: 13. The CDR3 consists of 17 residues. CDR1 and CDR2 (germline): SGHRS, YFSETQ.

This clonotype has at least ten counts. The CDR3, as DNA: TGTGCCAGCAGCCAAGTTCAGGGTCCCTACGAGCAGTACTTC. Translated: CASSQVQGPYEQYF. The chain recombines TRBV3-1 with TRBJ2-7, with a possible D match to TRBD1 (5 bases). The CDR3 length is 14 residues. The germline gives CDR1 LGHDT, CDR2 YNNKEL (reference sequence). V shed 1 base and J shed 2 bases, with 9 bases lying between them.

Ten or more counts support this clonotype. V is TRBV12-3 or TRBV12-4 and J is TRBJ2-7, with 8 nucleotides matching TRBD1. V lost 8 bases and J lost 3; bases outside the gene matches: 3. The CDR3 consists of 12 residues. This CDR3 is CASRRGHYEQYF. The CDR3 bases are TGTGCCAGCCGCAGGGGGCACTACGAGCAGTACTTC.

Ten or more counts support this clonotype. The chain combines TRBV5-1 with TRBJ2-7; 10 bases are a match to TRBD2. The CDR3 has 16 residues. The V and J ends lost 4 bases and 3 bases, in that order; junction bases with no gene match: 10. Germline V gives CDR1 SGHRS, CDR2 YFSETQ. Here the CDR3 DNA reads TGCGCCAGCAGCCCGGGGGCTAGCGGGAGATTCTACGAGCAGTACTTC. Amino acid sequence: CASSPGASGRFYEQYF.

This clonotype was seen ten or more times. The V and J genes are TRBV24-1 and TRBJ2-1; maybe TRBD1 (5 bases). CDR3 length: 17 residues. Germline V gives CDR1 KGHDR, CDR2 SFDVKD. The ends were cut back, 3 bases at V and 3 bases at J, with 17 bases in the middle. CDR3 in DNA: TGTGCCACCAGTGATGACCTAGGGGTCGCGCGCTACAATGAGCAGTTCTTC. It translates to CATSDDLGVARYNEQFF.

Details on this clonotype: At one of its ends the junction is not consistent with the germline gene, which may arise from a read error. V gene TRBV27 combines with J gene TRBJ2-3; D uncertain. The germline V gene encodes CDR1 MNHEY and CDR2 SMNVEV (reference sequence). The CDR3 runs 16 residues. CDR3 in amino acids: CASSLSGSLSTDTQYF. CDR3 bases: TGTGCCAGCAGTCTATCCGGGTCTCTAAGCACAGATACGCAGTATTTT.

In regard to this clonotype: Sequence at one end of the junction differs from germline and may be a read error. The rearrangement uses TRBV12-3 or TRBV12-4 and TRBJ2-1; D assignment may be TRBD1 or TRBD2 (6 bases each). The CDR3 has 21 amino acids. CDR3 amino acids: CASSLGRVRGLRFGGYNEQDF. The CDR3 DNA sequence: TGTGCCAGCAGTTTAGGTCGGGTGAGGGGACTCCGGTTCGGGGGCTACAATGAGCAGGACTTC.

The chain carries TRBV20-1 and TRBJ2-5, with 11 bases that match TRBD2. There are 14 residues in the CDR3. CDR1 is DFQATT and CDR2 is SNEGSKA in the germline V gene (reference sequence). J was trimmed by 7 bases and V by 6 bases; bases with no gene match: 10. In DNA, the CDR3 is TGCAGTGCGACTACTAGCGGGAGTATGGGGACCCAGTACTTC. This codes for CSATTSGSMGTQYF.

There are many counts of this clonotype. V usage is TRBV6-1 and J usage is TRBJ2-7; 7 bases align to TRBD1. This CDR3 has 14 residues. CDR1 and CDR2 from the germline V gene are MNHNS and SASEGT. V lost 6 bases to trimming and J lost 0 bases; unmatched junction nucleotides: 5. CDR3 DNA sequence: TGTGCCAGCAGACCGACAGGGACCTCCTACGAGCAGTACTTC. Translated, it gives CASRPTGTSYEQYF.

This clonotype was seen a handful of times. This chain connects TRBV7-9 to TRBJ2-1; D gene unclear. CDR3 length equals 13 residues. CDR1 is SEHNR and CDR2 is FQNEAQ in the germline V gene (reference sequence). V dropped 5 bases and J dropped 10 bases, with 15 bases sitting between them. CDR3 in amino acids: CASSPPRTREQFF. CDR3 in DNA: TGTGCCAGCAGCCCACCAAGGACCCGCGAGCAGTTCTTC.

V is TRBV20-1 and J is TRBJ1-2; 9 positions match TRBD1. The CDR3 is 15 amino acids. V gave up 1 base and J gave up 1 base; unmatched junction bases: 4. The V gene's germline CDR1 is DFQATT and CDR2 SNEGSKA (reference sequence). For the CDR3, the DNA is TGCAGTGCTAGAGTGAAGGGACAGGGTAACTATGGCTACACCTTC. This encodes CSARVKGQGNYGYTF.

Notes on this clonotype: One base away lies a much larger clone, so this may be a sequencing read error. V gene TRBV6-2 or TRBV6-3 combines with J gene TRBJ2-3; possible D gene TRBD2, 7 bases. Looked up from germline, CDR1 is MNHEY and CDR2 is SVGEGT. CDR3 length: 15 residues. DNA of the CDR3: TGCGCCAGCAGTGCAGGGGAGGGGGACACAGATACGCGGTATTTT. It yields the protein CASSAGEGDTDTRYF.

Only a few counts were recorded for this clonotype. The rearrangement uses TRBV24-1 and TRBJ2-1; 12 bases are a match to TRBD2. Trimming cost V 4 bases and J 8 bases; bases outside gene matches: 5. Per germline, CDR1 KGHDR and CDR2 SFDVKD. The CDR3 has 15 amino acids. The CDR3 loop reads CATSDTTSGSYEQFF. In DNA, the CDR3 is TGTGCCACCAGTGACACGACTAGCGGGAGTTATGAGCAGTTCTTC.

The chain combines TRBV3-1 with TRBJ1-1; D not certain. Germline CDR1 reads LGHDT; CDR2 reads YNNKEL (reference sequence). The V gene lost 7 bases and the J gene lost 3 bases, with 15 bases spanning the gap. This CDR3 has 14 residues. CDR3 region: CASTSFGADTEAFF. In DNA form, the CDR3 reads TGTGCCAGCACCTCGTTTGGCGCGGACACTGAAGCTTTCTTT.

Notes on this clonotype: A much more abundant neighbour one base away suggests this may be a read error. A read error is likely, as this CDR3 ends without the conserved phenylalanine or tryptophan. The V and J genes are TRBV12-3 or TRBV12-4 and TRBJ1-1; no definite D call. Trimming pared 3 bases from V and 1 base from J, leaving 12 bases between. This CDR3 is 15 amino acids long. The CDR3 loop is CASSFGSLGNTEAFS. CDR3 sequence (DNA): TGTGCCAGCAGTTTTGGAAGCTTGGGGAACACTGAAGCTTTCTCT.

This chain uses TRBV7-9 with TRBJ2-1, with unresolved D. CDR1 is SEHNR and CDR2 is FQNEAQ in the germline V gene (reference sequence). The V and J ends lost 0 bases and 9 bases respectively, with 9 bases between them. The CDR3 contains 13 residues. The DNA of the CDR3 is TGTGCCAGCAGCTTAGCGGCGGTTGGTGAGCAGTTCTTC. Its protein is CASSLAAVGEQFF.

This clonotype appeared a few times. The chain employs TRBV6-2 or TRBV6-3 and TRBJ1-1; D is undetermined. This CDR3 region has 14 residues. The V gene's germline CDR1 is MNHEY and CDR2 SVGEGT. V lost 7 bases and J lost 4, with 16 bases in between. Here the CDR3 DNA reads TGTGCCAGCACCACGGGTTTTGGAACCACTGAAGCTTTCTTT. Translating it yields CASTTGFGTTEAFF.

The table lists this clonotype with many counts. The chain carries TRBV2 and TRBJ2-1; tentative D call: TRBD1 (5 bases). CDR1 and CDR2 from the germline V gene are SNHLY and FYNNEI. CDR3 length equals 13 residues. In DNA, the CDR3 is TGTGCTACGACAGCCTCACTCTACAATGAGCAGTTCTTC. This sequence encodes CATTASLYNEQFF. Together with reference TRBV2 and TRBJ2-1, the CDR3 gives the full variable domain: EPEVTQTPSHQVTQMGQEVILRCVPISNHLYFYWYRQILGQKVEFLVSFYNNEISEKSEIFDDQFSVERPDGSNFTLKIRSTKLEDSAMYFCATTASLYNEQFFGPGTRLTVL.

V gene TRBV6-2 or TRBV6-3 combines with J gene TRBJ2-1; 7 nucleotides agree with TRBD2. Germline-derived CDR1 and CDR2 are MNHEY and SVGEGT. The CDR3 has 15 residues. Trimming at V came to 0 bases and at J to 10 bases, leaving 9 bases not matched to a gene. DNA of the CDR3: TGTGCCAGCAGTTACTCGGCGGGAGCCAACTACGAGCAGTTCTTC. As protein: CASSYSAGANYEQFF.

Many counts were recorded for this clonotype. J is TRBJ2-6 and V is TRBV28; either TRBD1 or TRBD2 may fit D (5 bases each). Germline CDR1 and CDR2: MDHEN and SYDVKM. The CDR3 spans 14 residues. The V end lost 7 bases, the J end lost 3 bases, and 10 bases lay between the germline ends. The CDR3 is CASIGADGANVLTF. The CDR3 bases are TGTGCCAGCATCGGGGCGGATGGGGCCAACGTCCTGACTTTC.

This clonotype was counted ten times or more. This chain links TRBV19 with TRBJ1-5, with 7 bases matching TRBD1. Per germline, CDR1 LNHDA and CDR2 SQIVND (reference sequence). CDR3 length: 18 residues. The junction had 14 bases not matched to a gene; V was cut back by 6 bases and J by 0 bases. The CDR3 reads CASSPPGQTFYSNQPQHF. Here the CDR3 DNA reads TGTGCCAGTAGCCCCCCGGGACAGACCTTTTATAGCAATCAGCCCCAGCATTTT. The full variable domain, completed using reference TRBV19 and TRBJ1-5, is DGGITQSPKYLFRKEGQNVTLSCEQNLNHDAMYWYRQDPGQGLRLIYYSQIVNDFQKGDIAEGYSVSREKKESFPLTVTSAQKNPTAFYLCASSPPGQTFYSNQPQHFGDGTRLSIL.